The 3 T cell receptor beta chains below were found in one sample sequenced in a study of identical twins. TCRdb used MiXCR to reprocess the 5' RACE reads, holding one entry per CDR3 protein. Of 310,000 or so distinct CDR3 sequences listed, more than 8% are singletons. These data were also reused for a study on yellow fever vaccine responses in identical twins.

Sequenced input: CD8+ T cells sorted from blood. These receptors were collected from a woman aged 18-29 years in good health.

CDR3 loop: CASSDSGSGGPNEQFF. CDR3 nucleotides: TGTGCCAGCAGTGACTCGGGTAGCGGGGGGCCAAATGAGCAGTTCTTC. V usage is TRBV6-4 and J usage is TRBJ2-1; 10 nucleotides agree with TRBD2. CDR1 MRHNA and CDR2 SNTAGT come from the germline V gene. J lost 7 bases, V lost 0 bases, and 6 bases had no gene match. The CDR3 contains 16 residues.

Only a few counts were recorded for this clonotype. The chain combines TRBV11-2 with TRBJ2-5; TRBD1 might be the D (6 bases). Germline-derived CDR1 and CDR2 are SGHAT and FQNNGV. This CDR3 is built from 13 residues. V shed 4 bases and J shed 4 bases, with 10 bases lying between them. The CDR3 nucleotides read TGTGCCAGCAGCTCTTTCAGGGGAGAGACCCAGTACTTC. Amino acid sequence: CASSSFRGETQYF.

The genes are TRBV4-1 and TRBJ1-6; tentatively, D is TRBD1 (6 bases). The CDR3 has 16 residues. Trimming removed 0 bases at V and 9 bases at J, with 15 bases between. Looked up from germline, CDR1 is MGHRA and CDR2 is YSYEKL. The CDR3 loop reads CASSQERGLVSSPLHF. Written as DNA, the CDR3 is TGCGCCAGCAGCCAAGAGAGGGGGTTAGTTAGTTCACCCCTCCACTTT.